Listed here are 3 T cell receptor beta chains from one sample, sequenced in a study of blood T cell repertoires in COVID-19. Assay: immunoSEQ multiplex PCR; the TCRdb copy retains only in-frame clones and omits some. The data contain roughly 200,000 clones, 75% to 85% of them singletons. Sequencing input: peripheral blood. All receptors come from a man between 60 and 75 years old with acute or convalescent COVID-19.

V usage is TRBV4-1 and J usage is TRBJ1-4; 9 nucleotides align to TRBD1. Germline-derived CDR1 and CDR2 are MGHRA and YSYEKL. This CDR3 has 16 amino acids. Trimming at V came to 1 base and at J to 8 bases, leaving 8 bases not matched to a gene. CDR3 nucleotides: TGCGCCAGCAGCCAAGTACCGACAGGGGGGGCGGAAAAACTGTTTTTT. Its protein is CASSQVPTGGAEKLFF.

With respect to this clone: Other DNA sequences in this specimen translate into the identical CDR3. The gene calls are TRBV2 and TRBJ1-5; 9 bases fit TRBD1. V shed 6 bases and J 2 bases; nucleotides not matched to a gene: 2. The CDR3 runs to 14 residues. CDR1 is SNHLY, CDR2 FYNNEI, per germline. CDR3 coding DNA: TGTGCCAGCAGCAGGGACAGGGGCAATCAGCCCCAGCATTTT. It specifies CASSRDRGNQPQHF.

The chain's CDR3 is CASRRGGAGTDTQYF. The CDR3 bases are TGTGCCAGCAGACGAGGGGGGGCCGGCACAGATACGCAGTATTTT. V and J are TRBV7-2 and TRBJ2-3, with D possibly matching TRBD2 (7 bases). The CDR3 runs 15 residues. Trimming pared 6 bases from V and 1 base from J, leaving 14 bases between. Germline V gene lookup returns CDR1 SGHTA and CDR2 FQGNSA. Full variable domain (missing parts from reference TRBV7-2 and TRBJ2-3): GAGVSQSPSNKVTEKGKDVELRCDPISGHTALYWYRQSLGQGLEFLIYFQGNSAPDKSGLPSDRFSAERTGGSVSTLTIQRTQQEDSAVYLCASRRGGAGTDTQYFGPGTRLTVL.